The next 7 T cell receptor beta chains were all read from a single sample in a study of T cells in Graves' hyperthyroidism and ophthalmopathy. Amplification targeted TCR beta CDR3 regions from RNA transcripts. The HTBI primer set drove a first-round RT-PCR of the TCR CDR3. MiXCR was run by TCRdb on the multiplex PCR reads, yielding one entry per CDR3 protein. The sample holds fewer than 400,000 distinct CDR3 sequences; around 15% are singletons and the top ten take 25% to 30%. Sequencing used blood. These receptors all stem from a man aged 50-59 years with Graves' ophthalmopathy.

This clonotype was found many times. The chain joins TRBV19 to TRBJ1-5; the match to TRBD1 covers 8 bases. Germline loops: CDR1 LNHDA, CDR2 SQIVND (reference sequence). The junction had 9 bases not matched to a gene; V was cut back by 5 bases and J by 0 bases. The length of the CDR3 is 17 residues. CDR3 coding DNA: TGTGCCAGTAGTTCTCTCTATCAGGGGGCTAGCAATCAGCCCCAGCATTTT. Amino acids: CASSSLYQGASNQPQHF.

This clonotype was counted many times. J is TRBJ1-2 and V is TRBV5-1; a weak D match, TRBD1 (5 bases). CDR1 is SGHRS, CDR2 YFSETQ, per germline. Trimming took 1 base from V and 6 from J, leaving 13 bases between them. The CDR3 length is 14 residues. The CDR3 protein is CASSLSGQGDGYTF. CDR3 in DNA: TGCGCCAGCAGCTTGTCTGGCCAGGGTGATGGCTACACCTTC.

This clonotype was counted a few times. The chain is built from TRBV5-6 and TRBJ1-2; TRBD1 might be the D (5 bases). This CDR3 has 14 residues. Germline V gives CDR1 SGHDT, CDR2 YYEEEE. V dropped 0 bases and J dropped 8 bases, with 14 bases sitting between them. CDR3 loop: CASSLDRRSVGYTF. DNA for the CDR3: TGTGCCAGCAGCTTGGACAGGAGGAGTGTAGGCTACACCTTC.

This clonotype occurred many times. J is TRBJ2-1 and V is TRBV29-1; the match to TRBD2 covers 9 bases. Looked up from germline, CDR1 is SQVTM and CDR2 is ANQGSEA. CDR3 size: 15 residues. V shed 6 bases, J shed 5 bases, and the junction held 11 bases outside the gene matches. The CDR3 region has the DNA TGCAGCGTCACCACCAGCGGGAGGAAAAACAATGAGCAGTTCTTC. As protein: CSVTTSGRKNNEQFF.

This clonotype was seen a few times. This chain uses TRBV20-1 with TRBJ1-5; D is ambiguous. Trimming removed 1 base at V and 5 bases at J, with 12 bases between. The CDR3 is made up of 14 amino acids. Germline V gene data show CDR1 as DFQATT and CDR2 as SNEGSKA (reference sequence). DNA for the CDR3: TGCAGTGCTAGAGTTGGGTCCGGCGATCAGCCCCAGCATTTT. Encoded protein: CSARVGSGDQPQHF.

In this sample, this clonotype turned up many times. This rearrangement joins TRBV20-1 to TRBJ2-3; D call uncertain. This CDR3 is 12 amino acids long. Germline CDR1 and CDR2: DFQATT and SNEGSKA (reference sequence). This CDR3 reads CSGEVRTDTQYF. CDR3 coding DNA: TGCTCCGGAGAGGTCCGCACAGATACGCAGTATTTT.

The chain joins TRBV2 to TRBJ2-1; 11 bases are a match to TRBD1. The CDR3 is 14 residues long. Germline V gene data show CDR1 as SNHLY and CDR2 as FYNNEI. V was clipped by 4 bases and J by 7 bases; unmatched bases: 3. CDR3 nucleotides: TGTGCCAGCAGTGGGGACAGGGGGGGAAATGAGCAGTTCTTC. Protein product: CASSGDRGGNEQFF.